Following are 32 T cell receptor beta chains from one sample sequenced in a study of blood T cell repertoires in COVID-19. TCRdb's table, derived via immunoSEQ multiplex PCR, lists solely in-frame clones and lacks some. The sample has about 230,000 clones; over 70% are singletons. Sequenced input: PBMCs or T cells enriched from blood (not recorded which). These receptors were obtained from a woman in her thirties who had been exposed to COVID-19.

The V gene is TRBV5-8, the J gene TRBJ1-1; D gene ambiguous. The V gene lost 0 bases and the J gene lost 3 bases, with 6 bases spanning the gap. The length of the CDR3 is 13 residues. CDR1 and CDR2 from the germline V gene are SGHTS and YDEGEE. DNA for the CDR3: TGTGCCAGCAGCTTGGGACTGGACACTGAAGCTTTCTTT. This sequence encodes CASSLGLDTEAFF.

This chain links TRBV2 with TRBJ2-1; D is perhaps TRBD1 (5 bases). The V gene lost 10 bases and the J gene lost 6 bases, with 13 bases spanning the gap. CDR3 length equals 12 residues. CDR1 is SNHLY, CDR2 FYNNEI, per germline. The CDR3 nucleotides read TGTGCCACCGTCCGACAGCCCAATGAGCAGTTCTTC. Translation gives CATVRQPNEQFF.

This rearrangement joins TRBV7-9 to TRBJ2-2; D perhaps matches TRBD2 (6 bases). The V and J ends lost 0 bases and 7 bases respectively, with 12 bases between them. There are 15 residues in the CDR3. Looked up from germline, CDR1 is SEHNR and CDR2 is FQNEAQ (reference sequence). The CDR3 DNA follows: TGTGCCAGCAGCTTAGCGGATTTAGCGGTCGGGGAGCTGTTTTTT. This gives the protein CASSLADLAVGELFF. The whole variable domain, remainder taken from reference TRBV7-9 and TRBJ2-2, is DTGVSQNPRHKITKRGQNVTFRCDPISEHNRLYWYRQTLGQGPEFLTYFQNEAQLEKSRLLSDRFSAERPKGSFSTLEIQRTEQGDSAMYLCASSLADLAVGELFFGEGSRLTVL.

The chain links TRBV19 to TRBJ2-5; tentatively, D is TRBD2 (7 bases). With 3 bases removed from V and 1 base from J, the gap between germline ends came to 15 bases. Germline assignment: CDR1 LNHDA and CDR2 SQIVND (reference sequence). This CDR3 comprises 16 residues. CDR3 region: CASSMRGRGAQETQYF. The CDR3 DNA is TGTGCCAGTAGTATGAGGGGGAGGGGTGCCCAAGAGACCCAGTACTTC.

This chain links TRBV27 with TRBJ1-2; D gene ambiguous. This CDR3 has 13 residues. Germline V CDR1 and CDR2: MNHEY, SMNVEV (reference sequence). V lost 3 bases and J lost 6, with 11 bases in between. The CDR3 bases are TGTGCCAGCAGTTTTACCCGGAGGGATGGCTACACCTTC. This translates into CASSFTRRDGYTF.

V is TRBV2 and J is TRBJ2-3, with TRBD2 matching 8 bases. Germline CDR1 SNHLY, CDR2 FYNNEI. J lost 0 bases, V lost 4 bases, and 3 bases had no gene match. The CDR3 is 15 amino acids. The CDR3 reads CASSGTSSSTDTQYF. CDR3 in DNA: TGTGCCAGCAGTGGGACTAGCAGTAGCACAGATACGCAGTATTTT.

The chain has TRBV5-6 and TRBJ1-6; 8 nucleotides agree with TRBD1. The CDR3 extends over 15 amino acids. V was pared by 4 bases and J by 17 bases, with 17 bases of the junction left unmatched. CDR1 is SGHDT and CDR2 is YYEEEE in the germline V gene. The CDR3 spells CASSHRDRLLQLVHF. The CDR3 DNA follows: TGTGCCAGCAGCCACCGGGACAGGTTGCTTCAATTGGTCCACTTT.

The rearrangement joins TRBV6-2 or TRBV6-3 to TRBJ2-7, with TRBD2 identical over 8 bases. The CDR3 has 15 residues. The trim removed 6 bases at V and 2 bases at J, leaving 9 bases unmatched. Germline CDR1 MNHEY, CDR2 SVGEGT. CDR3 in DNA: TGTGCCAGCAGCCCCTTACTAGCGGCGGCCTACGAGCAGTACTTC. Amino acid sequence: CASSPLLAAAYEQYF.

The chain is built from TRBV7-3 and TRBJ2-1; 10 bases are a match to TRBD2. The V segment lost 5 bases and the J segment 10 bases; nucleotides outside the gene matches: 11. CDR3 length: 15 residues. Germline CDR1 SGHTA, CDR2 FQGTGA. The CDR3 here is CASSIAGLAAGEQFF. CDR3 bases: TGTGCCAGCAGCATCGCCGGACTAGCGGCGGGGGAGCAGTTCTTC.

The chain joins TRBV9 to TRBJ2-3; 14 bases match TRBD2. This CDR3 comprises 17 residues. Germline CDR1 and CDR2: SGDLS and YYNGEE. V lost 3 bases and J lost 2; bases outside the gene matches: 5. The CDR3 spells CASSAGTSGRNTDTQYF. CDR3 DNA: TGTGCCAGCAGCGCTGGGACTAGCGGGAGAAACACAGATACGCAGTATTTT. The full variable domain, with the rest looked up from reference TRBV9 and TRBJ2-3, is DSGVTQTPKHLITATGQRVTLRCSPRSGDLSVYWYQQSLDQGLQFLIQYYNGEERAKGNILERFSAQQFPDLHSELNLSSLELGDSALYFCASSAGTSGRNTDTQYFGPGTRLTVL.

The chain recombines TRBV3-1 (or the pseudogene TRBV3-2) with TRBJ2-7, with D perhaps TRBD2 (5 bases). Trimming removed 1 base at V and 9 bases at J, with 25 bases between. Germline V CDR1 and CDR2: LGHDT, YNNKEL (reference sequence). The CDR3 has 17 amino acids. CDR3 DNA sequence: TGTGCCAGCAGCCAAGGTTATAGGACGCCCCGAGGAGGCGGGCAGTACTTC. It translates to CASSQGYRTPRGGGQYF.

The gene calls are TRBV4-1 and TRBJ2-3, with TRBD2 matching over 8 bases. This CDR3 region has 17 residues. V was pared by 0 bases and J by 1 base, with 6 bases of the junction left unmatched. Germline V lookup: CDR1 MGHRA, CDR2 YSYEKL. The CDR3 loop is CASSQDGAGGGTDTQYF. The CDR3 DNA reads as TGCGCCAGCAGCCAAGATGGGGCGGGAGGAGGCACAGATACGCAGTATTTT.

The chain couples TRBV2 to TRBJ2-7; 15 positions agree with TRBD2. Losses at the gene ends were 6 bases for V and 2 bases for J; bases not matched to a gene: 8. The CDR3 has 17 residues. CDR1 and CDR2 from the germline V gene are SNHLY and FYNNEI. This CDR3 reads CASRAGTSGRKTYEQYF. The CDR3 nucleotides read TGTGCCAGCAGGGCCGGGACTAGCGGGAGGAAAACCTACGAGCAGTACTTC.

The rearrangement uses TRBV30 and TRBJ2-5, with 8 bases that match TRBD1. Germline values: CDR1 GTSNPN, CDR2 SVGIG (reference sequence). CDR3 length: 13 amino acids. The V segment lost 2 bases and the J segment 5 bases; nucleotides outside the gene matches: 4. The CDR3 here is CAWSLTGGETQYF. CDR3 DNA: TGTGCCTGGAGTTTAACAGGGGGGGAGACCCAGTACTTC.

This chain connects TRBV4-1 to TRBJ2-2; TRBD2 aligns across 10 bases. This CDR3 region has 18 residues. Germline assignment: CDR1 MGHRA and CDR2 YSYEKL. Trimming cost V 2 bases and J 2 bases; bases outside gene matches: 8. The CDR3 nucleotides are TGCGCCAGCAGCCAAACTATCGGGACTAGCGCAAACACCGGGGAGCTGTTTTTT. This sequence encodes CASSQTIGTSANTGELFF.

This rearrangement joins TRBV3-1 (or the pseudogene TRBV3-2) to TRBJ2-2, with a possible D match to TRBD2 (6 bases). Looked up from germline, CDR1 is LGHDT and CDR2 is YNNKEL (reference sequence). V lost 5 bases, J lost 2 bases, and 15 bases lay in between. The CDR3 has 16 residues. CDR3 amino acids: CASSDAGTVNTGELFF. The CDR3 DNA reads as TGTGCCAGCAGCGACGCCGGGACTGTTAACACCGGGGAGCTGTTTTTT.

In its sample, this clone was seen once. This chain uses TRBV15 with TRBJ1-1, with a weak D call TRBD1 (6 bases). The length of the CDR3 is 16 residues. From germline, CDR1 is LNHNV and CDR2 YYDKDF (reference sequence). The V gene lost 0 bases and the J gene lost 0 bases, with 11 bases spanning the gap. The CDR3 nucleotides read TGTGCCACCAGCAGAGATCTGGGGACATTGAACACTGAAGCTTTCTTT. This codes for CATSRDLGTLNTEAFF.

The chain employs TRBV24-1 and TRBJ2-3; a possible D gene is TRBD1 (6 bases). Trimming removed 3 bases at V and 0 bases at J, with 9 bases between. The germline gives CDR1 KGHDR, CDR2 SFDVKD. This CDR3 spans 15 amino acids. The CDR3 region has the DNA TGTGCCACCAGTGATCAGGGGTGGAGCACAGATACGCAGTATTTT. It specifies CATSDQGWSTDTQYF.

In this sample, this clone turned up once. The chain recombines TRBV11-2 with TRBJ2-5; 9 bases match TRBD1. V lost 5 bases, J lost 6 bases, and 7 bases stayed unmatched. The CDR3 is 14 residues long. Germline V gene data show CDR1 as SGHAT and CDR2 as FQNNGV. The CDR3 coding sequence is TGTGCCAGCAGCCCGGACAGGGGTAAAAAGACCCAGTACTTC. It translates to CASSPDRGKKTQYF.

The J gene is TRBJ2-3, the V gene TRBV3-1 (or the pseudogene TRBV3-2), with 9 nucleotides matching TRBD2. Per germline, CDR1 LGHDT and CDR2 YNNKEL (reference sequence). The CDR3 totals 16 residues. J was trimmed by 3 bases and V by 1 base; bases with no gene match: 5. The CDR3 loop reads CASSQGNSGRTDTQYF. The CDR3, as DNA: TGTGCCAGCAGCCAAGGGAATAGCGGGAGAACAGATACGCAGTATTTT.

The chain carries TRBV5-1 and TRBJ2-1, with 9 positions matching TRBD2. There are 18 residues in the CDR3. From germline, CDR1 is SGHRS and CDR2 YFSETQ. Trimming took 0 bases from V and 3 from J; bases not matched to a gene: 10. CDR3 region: CASSLAVGLAGDYNEQFF. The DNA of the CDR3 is TGCGCCAGCAGCTTGGCGGTCGGGTTAGCGGGAGACTACAATGAGCAGTTCTTC. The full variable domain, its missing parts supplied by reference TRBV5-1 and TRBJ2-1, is KAGVTQTPRYLIKTRGQQVTLSCSPISGHRSVSWYQQTPGQGLQFLFEYFSETQRNKGNFPGRFSGRQFSNSRSEMNVSTLELGDSALYLCASSLAVGLAGDYNEQFFGPGTRLTVL.

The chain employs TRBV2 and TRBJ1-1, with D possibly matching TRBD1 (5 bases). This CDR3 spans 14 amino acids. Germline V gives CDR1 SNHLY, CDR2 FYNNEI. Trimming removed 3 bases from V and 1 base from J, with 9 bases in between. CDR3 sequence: CASSDRGGNTEAFF. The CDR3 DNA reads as TGTGCCAGCAGTGATAGGGGAGGGAACACTGAAGCTTTCTTT.

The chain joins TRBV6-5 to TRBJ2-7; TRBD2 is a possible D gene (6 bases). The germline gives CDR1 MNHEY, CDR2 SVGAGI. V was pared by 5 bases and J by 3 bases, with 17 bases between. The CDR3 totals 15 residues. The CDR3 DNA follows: TGTGCCAGCAGTCTAAGCCCTAGCGTATACTACGAGCAGTACTTC. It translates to CASSLSPSVYYEQYF.

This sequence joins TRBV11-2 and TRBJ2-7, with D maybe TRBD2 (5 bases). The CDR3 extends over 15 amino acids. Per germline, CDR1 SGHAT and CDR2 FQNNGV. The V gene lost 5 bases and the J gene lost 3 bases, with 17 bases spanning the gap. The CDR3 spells CASSPIKRINYEQYF. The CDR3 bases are TGTGCCAGCAGCCCAATAAAGCGGATAAACTACGAGCAGTACTTC.

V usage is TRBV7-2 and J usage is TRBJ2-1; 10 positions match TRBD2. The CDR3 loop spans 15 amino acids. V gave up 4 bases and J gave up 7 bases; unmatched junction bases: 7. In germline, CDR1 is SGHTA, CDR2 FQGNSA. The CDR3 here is CASSWTSGLGNEQFF. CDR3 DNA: TGTGCCAGCAGCTGGACTAGCGGTTTGGGGAATGAGCAGTTCTTC. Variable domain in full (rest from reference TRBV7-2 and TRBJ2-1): GAGVSQSPSNKVTEKGKDVELRCDPISGHTALYWYRQSLGQGLEFLIYFQGNSAPDKSGLPSDRFSAERTGGSVSTLTIQRTQQEDSAVYLCASSWTSGLGNEQFFGPGTRLTVL.

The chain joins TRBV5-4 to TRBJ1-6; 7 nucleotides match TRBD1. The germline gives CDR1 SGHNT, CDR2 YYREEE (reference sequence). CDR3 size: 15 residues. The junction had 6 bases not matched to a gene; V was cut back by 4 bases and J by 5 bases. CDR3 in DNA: TGTGCCAGCAGCCAAGCTACAGGGGATAATTCACCCCTCCACTTT. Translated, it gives CASSQATGDNSPLHF.

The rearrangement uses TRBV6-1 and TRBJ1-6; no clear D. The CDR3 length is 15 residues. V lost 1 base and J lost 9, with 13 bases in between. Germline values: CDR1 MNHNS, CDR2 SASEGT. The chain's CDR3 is CASSEGAGISSPLHF. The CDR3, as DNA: TGTGCCAGCAGTGAAGGGGCAGGAATAAGTTCACCCCTCCACTTT.

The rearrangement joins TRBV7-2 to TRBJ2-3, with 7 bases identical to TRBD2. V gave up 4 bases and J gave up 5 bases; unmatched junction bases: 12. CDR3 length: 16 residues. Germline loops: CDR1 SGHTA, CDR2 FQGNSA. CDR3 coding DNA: TGTGCCAGCAGCTCACCGGGACTAACAGCGGAAGATACGCAGTATTTT. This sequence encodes CASSSPGLTAEDTQYF.

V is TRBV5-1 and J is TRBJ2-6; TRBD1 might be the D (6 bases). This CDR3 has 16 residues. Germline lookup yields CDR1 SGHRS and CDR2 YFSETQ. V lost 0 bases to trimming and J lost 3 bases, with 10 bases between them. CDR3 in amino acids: CASSLEWGRGANVLTF. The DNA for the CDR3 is TGCGCCAGCAGCTTGGAGTGGGGGCGTGGGGCCAACGTCCTGACTTTC.

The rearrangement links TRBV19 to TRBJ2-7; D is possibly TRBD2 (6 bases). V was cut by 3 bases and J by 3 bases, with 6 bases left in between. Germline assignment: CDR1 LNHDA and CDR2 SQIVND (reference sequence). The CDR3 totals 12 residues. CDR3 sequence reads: CASSMGGYEQYF. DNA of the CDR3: TGTGCCAGTAGTATGGGAGGCTACGAGCAGTACTTC.

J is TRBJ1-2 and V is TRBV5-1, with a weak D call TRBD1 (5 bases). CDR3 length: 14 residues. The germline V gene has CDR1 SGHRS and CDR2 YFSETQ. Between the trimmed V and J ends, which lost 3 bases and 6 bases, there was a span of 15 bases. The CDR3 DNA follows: TGCGCCAGCAGCTGGTCCCCCGTGACAGATGGCTACACCTTC. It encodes CASSWSPVTDGYTF. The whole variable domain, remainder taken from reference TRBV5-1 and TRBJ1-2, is KAGVTQTPRYLIKTRGQQVTLSCSPISGHRSVSWYQQTPGQGLQFLFEYFSETQRNKGNFPGRFSGRQFSNSRSEMNVSTLELGDSALYLCASSWSPVTDGYTFGSGTRLTVV.

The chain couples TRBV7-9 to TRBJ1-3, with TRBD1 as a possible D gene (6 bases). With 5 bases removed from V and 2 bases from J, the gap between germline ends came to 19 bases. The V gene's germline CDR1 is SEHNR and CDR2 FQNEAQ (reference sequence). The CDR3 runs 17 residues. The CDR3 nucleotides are TGTGCCAGCAGCCTCACACCCACAGGGCGGACTGGAAACACCATATATTTT. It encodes CASSLTPTGRTGNTIYF.